This T cell receptor (beta chain) stems from a study of monozygotic twins with inflammatory bowel disease. The CDR3 totals 19 residues. Germline-derived CDR1 and CDR2 are SGHVS and FNYEAQ. One entry per CDR3 protein, without DNA, is what TCRdb gives after re-calling the 5' RACE reads. Recorded for this sample: about 150,000 distinct CDR3 sequences. The source is a human donor with ulcerative colitis or Crohn's disease, or a healthy co-twin of an affected twin (not recorded which). Sequenced material: blood. The chain links TRBV7-6 to TRBJ2-1; TCRdb names TRBD2, which stays unverified in the absence of DNA. CDR3 region: CASSRRLAGGSGSYNEQFF.